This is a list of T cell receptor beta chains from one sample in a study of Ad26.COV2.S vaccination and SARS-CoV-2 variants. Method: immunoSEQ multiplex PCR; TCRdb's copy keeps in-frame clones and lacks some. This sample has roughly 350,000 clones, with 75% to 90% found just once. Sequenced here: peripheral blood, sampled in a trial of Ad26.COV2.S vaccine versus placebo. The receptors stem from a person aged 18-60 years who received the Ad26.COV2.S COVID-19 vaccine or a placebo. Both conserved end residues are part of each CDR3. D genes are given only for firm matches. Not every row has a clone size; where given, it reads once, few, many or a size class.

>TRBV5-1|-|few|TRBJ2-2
CASSLVQGWSGELFF
TGCGCCAGCAGCTTGGTCCAGGGTTGGTCCGGGGAGCTGTTTTTT
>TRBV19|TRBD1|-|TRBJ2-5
CATRGQQWQETQYF
TGTGCCACCCGGGGACAGCAGTGGCAAGAGACCCAGTACTTC
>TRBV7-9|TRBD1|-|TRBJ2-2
CASSLADRVVGELFF
TGTGCCAGCAGCTTAGCGGACAGGGTCGTCGGGGAGCTGTTTTTT
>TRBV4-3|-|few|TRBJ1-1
CASSQEGAQLTEAFF
TGCGCCAGCAGCCAAGAAGGGGCACAACTCACTGAAGCTTTCTTT
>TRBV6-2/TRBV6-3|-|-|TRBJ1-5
CASSYPPRQPQHF
TGTGCCAGCAGTTACCCTCCCCGCCAGCCCCAGCATTTT
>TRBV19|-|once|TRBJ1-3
CATGGAVGNTIYF
TGTGCCACCGGAGGGGCAGTCGGAAACACCATATATTTT
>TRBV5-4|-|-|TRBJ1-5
CASSAGLDNQPQHF
TGTGCCAGCAGCGCGGGGCTCGACAATCAGCCCCAGCATTTT
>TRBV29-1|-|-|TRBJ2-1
CSVELRGNEQFF
TGCAGCGTGGAACTAAGGGGTAATGAGCAGTTCTTC
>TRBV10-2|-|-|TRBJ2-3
CASSDIRRSGTQYF
TGCGCCAGCAGTGATATACGGCGGAGCGGTACGCAGTATTTT
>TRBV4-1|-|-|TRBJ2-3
CASSRGESSTDTQYF
TGCGCCAGCAGCCGCGGGGAGTCTAGCACAGATACGCAGTATTTT
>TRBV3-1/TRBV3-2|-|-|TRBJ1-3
CASSQGGSLSGNTIYF
TGTGCCAGCAGCCAAGGCGGCAGTCTCTCTGGAAACACCATATATTTT
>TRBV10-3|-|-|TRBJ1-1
CAISVGPMNTEAFF
TGTGCCATCAGTGTGGGACCGATGAACACTGAAGCTTTCTTT
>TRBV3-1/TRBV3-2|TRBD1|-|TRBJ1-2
CASSQGRGHRNYGYTF
TGTGCCAGCAGCCAAGGCAGGGGGCATCGTAACTATGGCTACACCTTC
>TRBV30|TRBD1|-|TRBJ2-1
CAWSKGGGTGEGYEQFF
TGTGCCTGGAGTAAGGGGGGCGGGACAGGGGAAGGCTATGAGCAGTTCTTC
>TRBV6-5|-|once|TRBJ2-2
CASSYSVTGELFF
TGTGCCAGCAGTTACTCGGTCACCGGGGAGCTGTTTTTT
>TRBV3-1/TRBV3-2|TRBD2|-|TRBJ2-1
CASSQEHCGTSGGSSYNEQFF
TGTGCCAGCAGCCAAGAACATTGTGGGACTAGCGGGGGGAGCTCCTACAATGAGCAGTTCTTC
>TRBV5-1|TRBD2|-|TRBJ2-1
CASSLASGFYNEQFF
TGCGCCAGCAGCTTGGCTAGCGGGTTCTACAATGAGCAGTTCTTC
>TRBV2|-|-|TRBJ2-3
CASSEGFVTQYF
TGTGCCAGCAGTGAGGGGTTTGTTACGCAGTATTTT
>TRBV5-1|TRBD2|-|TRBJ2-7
CASRGGLADSYEQYF
TGCGCCAGCAGGGGTGGCCTAGCGGACTCCTACGAGCAGTACTTC
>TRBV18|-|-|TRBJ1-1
CASSPPQLLNTEAFF
TGTGCCAGCTCACCACCACAACTCCTGAACACTGAAGCTTTCTTT
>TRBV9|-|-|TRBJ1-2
CASSKGLIDRGYTF
TGTGCCAGCAGCAAGGGACTCATCGATAGGGGCTACACCTTC
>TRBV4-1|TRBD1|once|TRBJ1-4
CASSPLQGTNEKLFF
TGCGCCAGCAGCCCGCTACAGGGGACTAATGAAAAACTGTTTTTT
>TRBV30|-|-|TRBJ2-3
CAWRVRGTDTQYF
TGTGCCTGGAGAGTTCGGGGGACAGATACGCAGTATTTT
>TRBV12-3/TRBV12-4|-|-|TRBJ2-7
CASTSQGFYEQYF
TGTGCCAGCACCTCCCAGGGTTTCTACGAGCAGTACTTC
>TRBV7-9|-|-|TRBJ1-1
CASIREGLMNTEAFF
TGTGCCAGCATCCGGGAGGGGCTGATGAACACTGAAGCTTTCTTT
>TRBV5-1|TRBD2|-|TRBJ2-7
CASSLEGGRPYEQYF
TGCGCCAGCAGCTTGGAAGGCGGGAGACCCTACGAGCAGTACTTC
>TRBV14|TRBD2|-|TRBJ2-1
CASSGLAGSAEQFF
TGTGCCAGCAGCGGACTAGCGGGGAGTGCTGAGCAGTTCTTC
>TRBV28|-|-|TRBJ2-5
CASSVRRQETQYF
TGTGCCAGCAGTGTACGCCGACAAGAGACCCAGTACTTC
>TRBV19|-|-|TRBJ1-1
CASSIARDTEAFF
TGTGCCAGTAGTATAGCCCGTGACACTGAAGCTTTCTTT
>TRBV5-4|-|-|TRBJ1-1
CASSLDPVGTPNTEAFF
TGTGCCAGCAGCTTGGACCCCGTCGGGACACCTAACACTGAAGCTTTCTTT